This TCR beta chain was captured in a study of T-cell reconstitution after alpha-beta-depleted transplantation in children (dated by TCRdb to 2015 to 2016). Broadly, across the study: Using TCR repertoire profiling, the study followed T-cell immune reconstitution in a quantitative way in children after TCRalphabeta/CD19-depleted allogeneic hematopoietic cell transplantation.

Broader findings and caveats from the paper: In some patients, the high TCRbeta diversity seen at day 60 was put down to recipient T cells and intrathymic progenitors that had survived conditioning. The frequencies of hyperexpanded clones fell over the following months, and after one year, T-cell counts and TCRbeta diversity were mostly attributed to newly produced T cells. About two months after transplant, the apparently early recovery of alphabetaT-cell counts reportedly depended on just several hundred clones that had expanded rapidly and came from non-depleted graft cells.

Libraries were built with PCR. Sequencing instrument: Illumina HiSeq 2500. TCR libraries were prepared with molecular barcoding, using unique molecular identifiers to normalize TCRbeta repertoire quantification. The public sequencing data were trimmed at Q25 with fastp and processed into clonotypes with MiXCR by TCRdb, which kept only in-frame beta chains. Every distinct CDR3 protein forms one entry, paired with its most common genes and DNA. In this sample the table shows roughly 4,500 distinct CDR3 sequences, 25% of which occur a single time. Approximately 30% of the sample belongs to the ten largest clones. The meaning of the sample's time point label: day 60 (about 2 months) after transplantation. The treatment or condition label for this specimen denotes: allogeneic hematopoietic cell transplantation with graft depleted of TCRalphabeta T cells and CD19 B cells. TCRalphabeta/CD19-depleted allogeneic hematopoietic cell grafts were given to the transplant recipients, all of whom were children.

The table lists this clonotype with many counts. This clone's antigen is unknown. There are no base qualities to consult, and no much larger clone falls within one base. The starting material was PBMCs, mostly from graft donor cells, obtained 60 days after TCRalphabeta/CD19-depleted stem cell transplant. The sequence was collected from a boy in the first two years of life who had a stem cell transplant for SCID, so the T cells may come from the graft donor.

In nucleotide form, the sequence is TGTGCCAGCAGTACCCGGGACAGGGGCCAAGAGACCCAGTACTTC. This sequence encodes CASSTRDRGQETQYF. Recombination linked TRBV6-5 to TRBJ2-5; 10 central nucleotides agree with TRBD1. Reading the germline V gene gives CDR1 MNHEY and CDR2 SVGAGI. Trimming removed 5 bases from V and 1 base from J; the gene matches leave 4 bases unexplained. From the cysteine through the phenylalanine, the CDR3 covers 15 amino acids. The only DNA kept is the CDR3, 45 bases in frame from the first base.